These 14 T cell receptor beta chains were all obtained from the same sample, sequenced in a study of blood T cells in healthy people across ages. A sample-barcoded 5' primer and a J-beta primer mix were used in a second PCR of roughly 6 to 11 cycles. Each CDR3 protein gets one entry after TCRdb re-called the 5' RACE reads with MiXCR. This table holds 1.5 million to 2 million distinct CDR3 sequences, 49% found once. Sequencing used blood. Source of these receptors: a woman aged 40 to 49 in good health.

This chain uses TRBV11-2 with TRBJ2-5; D perhaps matches TRBD1 (6 bases). With the DNA end fitting TRBJ2-1 better, the J assignment may be wrong. Germline loops: CDR1 SGHAT, CDR2 FQNNGV. The CDR3 length is 16 residues. The CDR3 DNA sequence: TGTGCCAGCAGCTTGGACGGGACAACCTACCAAGAGACCCAGTTCTTC. It codes for CASSLDGTTYQETQFF.

The V call is TRBV7-2, the J call TRBJ1-5; D is unresolved. The V end was cut by 0 bases, the J end by 7 bases, with 7 bases between. CDR1 is SGHTA, CDR2 FQGNSA, per germline. The CDR3 has 13 amino acids. The CDR3 reads CASSLAVYQPQHF. Written as DNA, the CDR3 is TGTGCCAGCAGCTTAGCCGTATACCAGCCCCAGCATTTT.

The rearrangement joins TRBV12-3 or TRBV12-4 to TRBJ2-5, with 8 bases lining up with TRBD2. The CDR3 loop spans 14 amino acids. After removal of 5 bases from V and 12 bases from J, the junction contained 14 bases not matched to a gene. The CDR3 sequence: CASSLGAGGLKEYF. The CDR3 DNA is TGTGCCAGCAGTCTCGGGGCGGGGGGCTTGAAGGAGTACTTC.

This clonotype has just a few counts. This sequence joins TRBV6-5 and TRBJ2-1; 8 bases are shared with TRBD2. CDR1 MNHEY and CDR2 SVGAGI come from the germline V gene. This CDR3 is 13 amino acids long. V dropped 7 bases and J dropped 7; count of bases not matched to a gene: 6. The CDR3 region is CASTGGGKNEQFF. Here the CDR3 DNA reads TGTGCCAGCACAGGCGGGGGGAAGAATGAGCAGTTCTTC.

This rearrangement joins TRBV20-1 to TRBJ1-4; D gene ambiguous. In germline, CDR1 is DFQATT, CDR2 SNEGSKA (reference sequence). This CDR3 spans 15 amino acids. The V end was cut by 6 bases, the J end by 5 bases, with 19 bases between. The CDR3 nucleotides read TGCAGTGCACGATACGCCCGGGGTCCGAATGAAAAACTGTTTTTT. Translation gives CSARYARGPNEKLFF.

The chain uses TRBV4-3 and TRBJ1-2; D unresolved. V lost 1 base and J lost 4, with 16 bases in between. The CDR3 is made up of 16 amino acids. Germline V gene data show CDR1 as LGHNA and CDR2 as YSLEER. CDR3 nucleotide sequence: TGCGCCAGCAGCCAAGGGGTGGAAGGACTTCGCTATGGCTACACCTTC. Amino acid sequence: CASSQGVEGLRYGYTF.

This chain connects TRBV4-3 to TRBJ2-7; the D gene is possibly TRBD2 (6 bases). The CDR3 is 16 amino acids. Germline V lookup: CDR1 LGHNA, CDR2 YSLEER. Trimming shortened V by 0 bases and J by 0 bases, and 12 bases separated the two germline ends. The CDR3 sequence is CASSQDWAGSSYEQYF. In nucleotides, the CDR3 is TGCGCCAGCAGCCAAGATTGGGCGGGGAGCTCCTACGAGCAGTACTTC.

The chain is built from TRBV6-2 or TRBV6-3 and TRBJ2-4; 10 bases are a match to TRBD1. The CDR3 contains 12 residues. Trimming at V came to 6 bases and at J to 10 bases, leaving 3 bases not matched to a gene. CDR1 and CDR2 from the germline V gene are MNHEY and SVGEGT. CDR3 coding DNA: TGTGCCAGCAGCGCGGACAGGGGGATTCAGTACTTC. It specifies CASSADRGIQYF.

This clonotype was seen only a few times. J is TRBJ2-4 and V is TRBV20-1, with 7 bases matching TRBD1. The J segment lost 6 bases and the V segment lost 6 bases, leaving 11 bases of the junction unmatched. The CDR3 extends over 14 amino acids. The germline V gene has CDR1 DFQATT and CDR2 SNEGSKA (reference sequence). The CDR3 loop is CSANHRGEGNIQYF. The DNA of the CDR3 is TGCAGTGCGAACCACAGGGGCGAGGGAAACATTCAGTACTTC.

The chain joins TRBV6-5 to TRBJ2-3, with 14 nucleotides matching TRBD2. Germline-derived CDR1 and CDR2 are MNHEY and SVGAGI. V gave up 4 bases and J gave up 7 bases; unmatched junction bases: 10. The CDR3 totals 17 residues. CDR3 sequence reads: CASSFGTSGGPSNTQYF. Written as DNA, the CDR3 is TGTGCCAGCAGTTTCGGGACTAGCGGGGGCCCTTCCAATACGCAGTATTTT.

The rearrangement links TRBV21-1 to TRBJ2-1; the D call in the table, TRBD1, was not verified against the DNA. TRBV21-1 is shown as a pseudogene. The CDR3 runs to 16 residues. The CDR3 sequence: CASSRQTGTGGYEQFF. As DNA, the CDR3 is TGTGCCAGCAGCAGACAAACCGGGACAGGGGGATATGAGCAGTTCTTC.

This clonotype occurred a few times. Just one base apart from a much larger clone, this may be a read error. V gene TRBV7-2 combines with J gene TRBJ1-5; D remains unclear. Germline V gene lookup returns CDR1 SGHTA and CDR2 FQGNSA. The CDR3 covers 13 residues. Trimming removed 2 bases at V and 0 bases at J, with 2 bases between. The CDR3 loop reads CASSLHSNQPQHF. CDR3 coding DNA: TGTGCCAGCAGCTTACATAGCAATCAGCCCCAGCATTTT.

This clonotype was counted only a few times. The chain recombines TRBV4-3 with TRBJ2-3; a possible D gene is TRBD2 (5 bases). Germline loops: CDR1 LGHNA, CDR2 YSLEER. This CDR3 is 15 amino acids long. V shed 3 bases and J shed 2 bases, with 12 bases lying between them. The CDR3 DNA is TGCGCCAGCAGCCACTCTTTCGGGGTCACAGATACGCAGTATTTT. Translation gives CASSHSFGVTDTQYF.

V and J are TRBV6-1 and TRBJ1-5; D call uncertain. Trimming removed 7 bases at V and 9 bases at J, with 10 bases between. The CDR3 has 11 residues. Germline V gene lookup returns CDR1 MNHNS and CDR2 SASEGT. The CDR3 is CASNANWPQHF. The CDR3 nucleotides read TGTGCCAGCAACGCGAATTGGCCCCAGCATTTT.